A single sample is the source of the 29 T cell receptor beta chains below, sequenced in a study of T cell responses to AZD1222 COVID-19 vaccine. TCRdb keeps only in-frame clones here, not all; method: immunoSEQ multiplex PCR. The sample includes some 150,000 clones, more than 80% of them seen just once. Material: peripheral blood, obtained 28 days after the second AZD1222 dose. These receptors were obtained from an adult who received the AZD1222 COVID-19 vaccine.

The rearrangement joins TRBV2 to TRBJ1-6; 7 bases are shared with TRBD1. J gave up 7 bases and V 7 bases, and 4 bases lay outside the gene matches. CDR1 and CDR2 (germline): SNHLY, FYNNEI. The CDR3 is 13 amino acids. DNA of the CDR3: TGTGCCAGCATGGGACAGCTAAATTCACCCCTCCACTTT. Its translation is CASMGQLNSPLHF.

The rearrangement links TRBV27 to TRBJ2-1; 8 nucleotides match TRBD2. Germline CDR1 is MNHEY and CDR2 is SMNVEV (reference sequence). The CDR3 has 17 residues. The junction had 10 bases not matched to a gene; V was cut back by 4 bases and J by 2 bases. The CDR3 loop is CASSSPRAGGAYNEQFF. The CDR3 bases are TGTGCCAGCAGTTCCCCGCGGGCGGGAGGCGCCTACAATGAGCAGTTCTTC.

The J gene is TRBJ2-1, the V gene TRBV5-6; the D gene is possibly TRBD2 (6 bases). The germline CDR1 and CDR2 sequences are SGHDT and YYEEEE. This CDR3 spans 12 amino acids. Trimming stripped 4 bases from V and 7 bases from J, with 9 bases between. CDR3 sequence reads: CASSLGGNEQFF. The CDR3 DNA follows: TGTGCCAGCAGCCTCGGGGGAAATGAGCAGTTCTTC.

This CDR3 reads CASSTTGRIQETQYF. DNA for the CDR3: TGTGCCAGCAGCACCACCGGACGGATACAAGAGACCCAGTACTTC. The V call is TRBV27, the J call TRBJ2-5, with D uncertain. CDR1 is MNHEY, CDR2 SMNVEV, per germline (reference sequence). Trimming took off 6 bases at V and 2 bases at J, with 16 bases between the two ends. This CDR3 is 15 amino acids long.

This chain connects TRBV9 to TRBJ1-2, with D possibly being TRBD1 (6 bases). This CDR3 contains 15 residues. Germline values: CDR1 SGDLS, CDR2 YYNGEE. The V and J ends lost 3 bases and 4 bases respectively, with 16 bases between them. CDR3 coding DNA: TGTGCCAGCAGCGCAACTCTGACAGGCCCCTATGGCTACACCTTC. This translates into CASSATLTGPYGYTF.

The chain carries TRBV6-1 and TRBJ2-7, with TRBD2 matching 7 bases. The CDR3 extends over 16 amino acids. J lost 3 bases, V lost 0 bases, and 8 bases had no gene match. Germline values: CDR1 MNHNS, CDR2 SASEGT. CDR3 amino acids: CASSEAGGTTFYEQYF. CDR3 coding DNA: TGTGCCAGCAGTGAAGCGGGGGGGACTACCTTCTACGAGCAGTACTTC.

This chain links TRBV9 with TRBJ2-5, with 8 bases aligning to TRBD2. Germline CDR1 and CDR2: SGDLS and YYNGEE. The CDR3 totals 16 residues. V lost 0 bases, J lost 3 bases, and 7 bases stayed unmatched. The CDR3: CASSVDPAGVKETQYF. The CDR3 DNA is TGTGCCAGCAGCGTAGACCCAGCGGGAGTGAAAGAGACCCAGTACTTC.

The chain couples TRBV19 to TRBJ2-7; a weak D match, TRBD1 (5 bases). Trimming removed 8 bases from V and 3 bases from J, with 11 bases in between. Germline CDR1 and CDR2: LNHDA and SQIVND (reference sequence). The CDR3 runs to 12 residues. In DNA, the CDR3 is TGTGCCAGTCGTGACAGCTACTACGAGCAGTACTTC. It codes for CASRDSYYEQYF.

The chain links TRBV5-1 to TRBJ2-7, with D possibly being TRBD1 (5 bases). Germline V lookup: CDR1 SGHRS, CDR2 YFSETQ. Trimming took off 0 bases at V and 3 bases at J, with 7 bases between the two ends. The CDR3 has 13 residues. The DNA of the CDR3 is TGCGCCAGCAGCTTGGAGGACATCTACGAGCAGTACTTC. Encoded protein: CASSLEDIYEQYF.

This CDR3 reads CASSRTGTGKTEAFF. DNA for the CDR3: TGTGCCAGCAGCCGCACCGGGACAGGAAAAACTGAAGCTTTCTTT. The rearrangement uses TRBV7-9 and TRBJ1-1; 8 bases match TRBD1. V trimming: 5 bases; J trimming: 5 bases; junction bases outside the gene matches: 10. The CDR3 spans 15 residues. The germline CDR1 and CDR2 sequences are SEHNR and FQNEAQ (reference sequence).

The CDR3 DNA reads as TGCGCCAGCAGTGAGTCCACAGGGGGCCGTGCAGATACGCAGTATTTT. Its translation: CASSESTGGRADTQYF. The chain joins TRBV10-1 to TRBJ2-3; 9 bases line up with TRBD1. The germline V gene has CDR1 WNHNN and CDR2 SYGVQD (reference sequence). The CDR3 contains 16 residues. Trimming cost V 0 bases and J 4 bases; bases outside gene matches: 5.

Only a few counts were recorded for this clone. The chain is built from TRBV7-9 and TRBJ2-1; D possibly corresponds to TRBD1 (5 bases). The V end lost 5 bases, the J end lost 4 bases, and 15 bases lay between the germline ends. Germline CDR1 SEHNR, CDR2 FQNEAQ (reference sequence). This CDR3 contains 15 residues. CDR3 DNA sequence: TGTGCCAGCAGCCCGACCCTTGACAGTTACAATGAGCAGTTCTTC. It is translated as CASSPTLDSYNEQFF.

The J gene is TRBJ1-3, the V gene TRBV30; D perhaps matches TRBD1 (5 bases). Germline-derived CDR1 and CDR2 are GTSNPN and SVGIG (reference sequence). Trimming shortened V by 0 bases and J by 0 bases, and 9 bases separated the two germline ends. This CDR3 spans 15 amino acids. DNA for the CDR3: TGTGCCTGGAGTGTGGGCGGGACCTCTGGAAACACCATATATTTT. Translating gives CAWSVGGTSGNTIYF.

This chain connects TRBV15 to TRBJ2-3; D not resolved. The V gene's germline CDR1 is LNHNV and CDR2 YYDKDF (reference sequence). V shed 1 base and J shed 5 bases, with 16 bases lying between them. The CDR3 totals 16 residues. CDR3: CATSRVETLYGDTQYF. CDR3 DNA sequence: TGTGCCACCAGCAGAGTGGAGACCCTTTACGGAGATACGCAGTATTTT.

J is TRBJ2-1 and V is TRBV7-2; maybe TRBD2 (6 bases). Per germline, CDR1 SGHTA and CDR2 FQGNSA. This CDR3 comprises 14 residues. V dropped 1 base and J dropped 6 bases, with 10 bases sitting between them. CDR3 region: CASSLVRETNEQFF. The CDR3 nucleotides are TGTGCCAGCAGCTTAGTTCGGGAGACCAATGAGCAGTTCTTC.

This chain uses TRBV7-8 with TRBJ1-5; 9 nucleotides align to TRBD1. Germline assignment: CDR1 SGHVS and CDR2 FQNEAQ. The CDR3 consists of 15 residues. The V gene end was trimmed by 4 bases and the J gene end by 1 base; junction bases not matched to a gene: 2. CDR3 amino acids: CASSSGTGSNQPQHF. CDR3 DNA: TGTGCCAGCAGCTCCGGGACAGGGAGCAATCAGCCCCAGCATTTT.

The gene calls are TRBV15 and TRBJ1-1, with 8 bases identical to TRBD1. V trimming: 3 bases; J trimming: 0 bases; junction bases outside the gene matches: 3. The CDR3 has 15 residues. From germline, CDR1 is LNHNV and CDR2 YYDKDF (reference sequence). As DNA, the CDR3 is TGTGCCACCAGCAGGGAACAGGGGGTGAACACTGAAGCTTTCTTT. This encodes CATSREQGVNTEAFF. The complete variable domain, with remaining parts taken from reference TRBV15 and TRBJ1-1, reads DAMVIQNPRYQVTQFGKPVTLSCSQTLNHNVMYWYQQKSSQAPKLLFHYYDKDFNNEADTPDNFQSRRPNTSFCFLDIRSPGLGDTAMYLCATSREQGVNTEAFFGQGTRLTVV.

The chain joins TRBV29-1 to TRBJ1-1, with D unclear. The CDR3 spans 12 residues. The germline V and J ends were trimmed by 7 bases and 5 bases, with 14 bases remaining between them. CDR1 is SQVTM and CDR2 is ANQGSEA in the germline V gene. The CDR3 bases are TGCAGCGCTGTTAGTAGGGATACTGAAGCTTTCTTT. Its translation: CSAVSRDTEAFF.

The V and J genes are TRBV27 and TRBJ1-1; TRBD1 aligns across 7 bases. Germline V gene sequence: CDR1 MNHEY, CDR2 SMNVEV (reference sequence). After removal of 8 bases from V and 1 base from J, the junction contained 7 bases not matched to a gene. This CDR3 spans 14 amino acids. CDR3 sequence reads: CASLNRGGNTEAFF. The CDR3, as DNA: TGTGCCAGCCTCAACAGGGGAGGGAACACTGAAGCTTTCTTT.

The chain is built from TRBV16 and TRBJ1-1, with 8 bases matching TRBD1. J was trimmed by 1 base and V by 0 bases; bases with no gene match: 7. Germline V lookup: CDR1 KGHSY, CDR2 FQNENV. This CDR3 region has 17 residues. CDR3: CASSQSRTGGTNTEAFF. CDR3 nucleotides: TGTGCCAGCAGCCAATCGAGAACAGGGGGGACGAACACTGAAGCTTTCTTT.

The chain joins TRBV3-1 (or the pseudogene TRBV3-2) to TRBJ2-1; 11 bases fit TRBD2. The CDR3 has 18 residues. V gave up 3 bases and J gave up 4 bases; unmatched junction bases: 11. The germline V gene has CDR1 LGHDT and CDR2 YNNKEL (reference sequence). CDR3 DNA sequence: TGTGCCAGCAGCCATCCTTTAGCGGGAGGGACGTTTTACAATGAGCAGTTCTTC. It specifies CASSHPLAGGTFYNEQFF.

This clone was recorded once. The CDR3: CASKGAGSTLNEKLFF. DNA of the CDR3: TGTGCCAGCAAGGGGGCAGGCTCTACCCTTAATGAAAAACTGTTTTTT. The chain joins TRBV2 to TRBJ1-4; 7 nucleotides align to TRBD1. Germline V gene data show CDR1 as SNHLY and CDR2 as FYNNEI. J gave up 4 bases and V 7 bases, and 12 bases lay outside the gene matches. This CDR3 has 16 amino acids.

With respect to this clone: One junction end disagrees with the germline gene, perhaps due to a read error. V gene TRBV7-2 combines with J gene TRBJ2-2, with 11 bases aligning to TRBD2. Germline assignment: CDR1 SGHTA and CDR2 FQGNSA. The CDR3 sequence is 15 residues long. CDR3 in amino acids: CASSQTSGNNGELFF. CDR3 nucleotide sequence: TGTGCCAGCAGCCAGACTAGCGGGAACAACGGGGAGCTGTTTTTT.

This rearrangement joins TRBV19 to TRBJ1-2; tentative D call: TRBD1 (5 bases). The CDR3 loop spans 15 amino acids. V was trimmed by 5 bases and J by 2 bases, leaving 15 bases between them. CDR1 LNHDA and CDR2 SQIVND come from the germline V gene (reference sequence). The CDR3 sequence: CASSLSPRTNYGYTF. DNA of the CDR3: TGTGCCAGTAGTCTAAGTCCCAGGACAAACTATGGCTACACCTTC.

This chain links TRBV12-3 or TRBV12-4 with TRBJ1-6; no reliable D call. CDR3 length equals 13 residues. Trimming removed 3 bases from V and 6 bases from J, with 6 bases in between. CDR3 sequence reads: CASSFAGNSPLHF. CDR3 coding DNA: TGTGCCAGCAGTTTTGCCGGTAATTCACCCCTCCACTTT.

The chain carries TRBV10-1 and TRBJ2-3, with D perhaps given as TRBD1 or TRBD2 (5 bases each). The CDR3 loop spans 13 amino acids. The germline V gene encodes CDR1 WNHNN and CDR2 SYGVQD (reference sequence). V dropped 3 bases and J dropped 6 bases, with 10 bases sitting between them. CDR3 coding DNA: TGCGCCAGCAGTGACCAGGGCGGGGATACGCAGTATTTT. It yields the protein CASSDQGGDTQYF.

This clone appeared many times. The V and J genes are TRBV6-5 and TRBJ1-6; the D gene is possibly TRBD1 (5 bases). The CDR3 covers 13 residues. CDR1 is MNHEY, CDR2 SVGAGI, per germline. V gave up 10 bases and J gave up 10 bases, with 17 bases separating them. The CDR3 is CATKGQGRSPLHF. The CDR3, as DNA: TGTGCCACCAAAGGGCAGGGAAGATCACCCCTCCACTTT.

This chain uses TRBV3-1 (or the pseudogene TRBV3-2) with TRBJ1-1, with TRBD1 as a possible D gene (5 bases). Trimming cost V 0 bases and J 3 bases, with 11 bases left between them. CDR3 size: 15 residues. The germline V gene encodes CDR1 LGHDT and CDR2 YNNKEL (reference sequence). Here the CDR3 DNA reads TGTGCCAGCAGCCAAGAGTCGGGGCTGGACACTGAAGCTTTCTTT. It specifies CASSQESGLDTEAFF.

This chain links TRBV3-1 (or the pseudogene TRBV3-2) with TRBJ1-2; 8 bases map to TRBD1. This CDR3 spans 16 amino acids. Germline trimming cut 0 bases from V and 6 bases from J; bases unmatched to any gene: 9. CDR1 and CDR2 (germline): LGHDT, YNNKEL (reference sequence). Written as DNA, the CDR3 is TGTGCCAGCAGCCAAGATCTCTCGGCAGGGGGCCATGGCTACACCTTC. Protein product: CASSQDLSAGGHGYTF.